The source of this T cell receptor beta chain is a study of blood T cell repertoires in COVID-19. Study in general: Samples came from the United States, Italy and Spain, spanning acute and convalescent COVID-19.

Original handling: It was from reference gene primer amplification that nucleated cell counts were estimated. Some clones are missing from TCRdb's copy, which holds only in-frame ones; the method was immunoSEQ multiplex PCR. V and J calls plus clone size are reproduced from that table; the DNA served to infer D and trimming. In the table there are 150,000 to 200,000 clones, roughly 89% of which are singletons. Germline V gives CDR1 LNHDA, CDR2 SQIVND (reference sequence). V was trimmed by 6 bases and J by 7 bases, leaving 9 bases between them. The CDR3 has 12 amino acids. The sequencing input was peripheral blood. The source of this sequence is a woman aged 18-30 years who had recovered from COVID-19. This rearrangement joins TRBV19 to TRBJ1-4; D is unresolved. CDR3 DNA sequence: TGTGCCAGTAGCCAGAAAAGTGAAAAACTGTTTTTT. Protein product: CASSQKSEKLFF.